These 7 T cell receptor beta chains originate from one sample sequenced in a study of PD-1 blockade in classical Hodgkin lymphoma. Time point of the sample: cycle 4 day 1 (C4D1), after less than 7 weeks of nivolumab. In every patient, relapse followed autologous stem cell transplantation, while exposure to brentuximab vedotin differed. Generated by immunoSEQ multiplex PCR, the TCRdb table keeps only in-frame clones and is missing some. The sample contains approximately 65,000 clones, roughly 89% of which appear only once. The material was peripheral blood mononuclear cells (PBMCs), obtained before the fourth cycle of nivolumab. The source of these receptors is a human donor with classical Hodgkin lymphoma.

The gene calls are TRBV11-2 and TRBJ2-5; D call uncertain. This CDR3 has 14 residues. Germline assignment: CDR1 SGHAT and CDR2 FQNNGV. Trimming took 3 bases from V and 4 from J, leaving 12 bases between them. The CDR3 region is CASSFGSTLETQYF. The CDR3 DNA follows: TGTGCCAGCAGCTTCGGGTCTACTCTAGAGACCCAGTACTTC.

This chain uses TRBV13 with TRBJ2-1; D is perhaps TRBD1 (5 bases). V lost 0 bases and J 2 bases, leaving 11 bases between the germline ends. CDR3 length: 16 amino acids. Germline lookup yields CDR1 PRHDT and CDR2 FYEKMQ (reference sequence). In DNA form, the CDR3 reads TGTGCCAGCAGCTTAGGCTTCAGGGTGCCCTACAATGAGCAGTTCTTC. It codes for CASSLGFRVPYNEQFF.

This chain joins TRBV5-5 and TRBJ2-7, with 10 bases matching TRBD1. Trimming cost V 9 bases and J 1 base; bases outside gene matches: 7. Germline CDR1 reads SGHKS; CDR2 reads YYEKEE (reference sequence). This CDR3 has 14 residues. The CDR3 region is CAITPDRGSYEQYF. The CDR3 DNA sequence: TGTGCCATTACCCCGGACAGGGGGTCCTACGAGCAGTACTTC.

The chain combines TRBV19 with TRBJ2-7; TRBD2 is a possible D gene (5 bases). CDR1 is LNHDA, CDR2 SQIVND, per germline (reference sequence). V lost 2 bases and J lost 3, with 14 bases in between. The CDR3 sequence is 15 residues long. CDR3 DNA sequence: TGTGCCAGTAGTATAATAGGAGGTAATGGCTACGAGCAGTACTTC. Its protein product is CASSIIGGNGYEQYF.

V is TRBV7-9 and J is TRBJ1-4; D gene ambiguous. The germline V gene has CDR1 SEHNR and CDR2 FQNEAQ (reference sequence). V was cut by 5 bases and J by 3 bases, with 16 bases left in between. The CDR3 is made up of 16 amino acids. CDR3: CASSITLGESNEKLFF. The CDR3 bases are TGTGCCAGCAGCATAACCCTTGGAGAGTCTAATGAAAAACTGTTTTTT.

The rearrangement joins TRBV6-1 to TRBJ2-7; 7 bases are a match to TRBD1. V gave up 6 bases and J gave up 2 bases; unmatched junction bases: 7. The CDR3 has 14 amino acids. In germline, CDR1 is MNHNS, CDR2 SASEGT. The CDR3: CASSYRGLTYEQYF. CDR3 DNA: TGTGCCAGCAGCTACAGGGGCCTAACCTACGAGCAGTACTTC.

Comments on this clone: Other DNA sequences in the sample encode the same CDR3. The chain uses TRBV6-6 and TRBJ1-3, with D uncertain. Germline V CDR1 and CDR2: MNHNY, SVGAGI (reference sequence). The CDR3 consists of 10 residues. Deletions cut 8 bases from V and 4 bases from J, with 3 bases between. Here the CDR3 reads CASLGNTIYF. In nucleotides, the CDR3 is TGTGCCAGCTTGGGAAACACCATATATTTT.